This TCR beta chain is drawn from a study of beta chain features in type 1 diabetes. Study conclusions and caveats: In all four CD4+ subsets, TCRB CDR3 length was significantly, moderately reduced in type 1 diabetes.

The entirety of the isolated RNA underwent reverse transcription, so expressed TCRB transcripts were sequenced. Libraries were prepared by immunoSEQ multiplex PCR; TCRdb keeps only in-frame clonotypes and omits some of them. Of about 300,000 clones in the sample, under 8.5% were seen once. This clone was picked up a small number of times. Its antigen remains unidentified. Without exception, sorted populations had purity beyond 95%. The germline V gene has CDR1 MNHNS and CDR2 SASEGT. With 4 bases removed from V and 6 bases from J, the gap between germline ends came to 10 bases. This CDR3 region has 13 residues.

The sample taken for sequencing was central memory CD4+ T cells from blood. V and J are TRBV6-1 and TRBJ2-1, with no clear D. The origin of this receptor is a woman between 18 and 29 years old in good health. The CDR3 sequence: CASSGRNFNEQFF. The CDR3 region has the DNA TGTGCCAGCAGTGGAAGAAATTTCAATGAGCAGTTCTTC.